These T cell receptor beta chains were read from a single sample in a study of human T cells and chemical hapten exposure. From the RACE reads, TCRdb called clonotypes with MiXCR, one entry per CDR3 protein. The profile shows roughly 90,000 distinct CDR3 sequences, roughly a tenth of them singletons. This specimen consisted of whole blood, obtained in connection with sensitization to the hapten diphenylcyclopropenone (DPC). The origin of the receptors is a young woman with alopecia areata. Some clones in this sample may be carry-over from other donors' samples. Both conserved end residues are part of each CDR3. The D gene is left open where the match is weak. Only part of the rows carry a size: once, few, many, or a class if the clone is expanded.

size	V	D	J	CDR3	DNA
.	TRBV5-1	.	TRBJ2-4	CASQVSSGNKNIQYF	TGCGCCAGCCAAGTGTCGTCAGGGAACAAAAACATTCAGTACTTC
many	TRBV10-1	.	TRBJ2-3	CASKGLTDTQYF	TGCGCCAGCAAGGGTTTGACAGATACGCAGTATTTT
.	TRBV19	.	TRBJ2-2	CASSITGGRPNTGELFF	TGTGCCAGTAGTATTACGGGGGGCCGCCCGAACACCGGGGAGCTGTTTTTT
many	TRBV3-1	TRBD2	TRBJ2-5	CASFQGGGTSVASAQYF	TGTGCCAGCTTCCAGGGGGGCGGGACTAGCGTCGCCTCAGCCCAGTACTTC
few	TRBV18	.	TRBJ2-1	CASSDGGPAQFF	TGTGCCAGCTCAGATGGTGGACCTGCGCAGTTCTTC
few	TRBV6-2/TRBV6-3	.	TRBJ2-7	CASSYSPASYEQYF	TGTGCCAGCAGTTACTCGCCAGCTTCCTACGAGCAGTACTTC
many	TRBV28	TRBD2	TRBJ2-5	CASSFGLAEHYF	TGTGCCAGCAGTTTCGGCCTAGCGGAACATTACTTC
.	TRBV28	TRBD2	TRBJ2-7	CASSQYQGSPAGGSYEQYF	TGTGCCAGCAGTCAATATCAGGGAAGCCCGGCGGGAGGGTCGTACGAGCAGTACTTC
many	TRBV20-1	.	TRBJ2-7	CSARGGYEQYF	TGCAGTGCTAGAGGGGGTTACGAGCAGTACTTC
.	TRBV9	.	TRBJ2-2	CASSVEEWTGELFF	TGTGCCAGCAGCGTAGAGGAGTGGACCGGGGAGCTGTTTTTT
many	TRBV19	.	TRBJ1-5	CASSIMDSNQPQHF	TGTGCCAGTAGTATCATGGATAGCAATCAGCCCCAGCATTTT
few	TRBV28	.	TRBJ2-2	CASSYGTPTGELFF	TGTGCCAGCAGTTACGGGACGCCAACCGGGGAGCTGTTTTTT
many	TRBV28	.	TRBJ2-1	CASKTKPRGYNEQFF	TGTGCCAGCAAGACCAAACCGAGGGGGTACAATGAGCAGTTCTTC
few	TRBV28	.	TRBJ2-1	CASSQRGGTVPYNEQFF	TGTGCCAGCAGCCAAAGGGGGGGGACAGTGCCGTACAATGAGCAGTTCTTC
many	TRBV6-6	.	TRBJ1-2	CASRWGAGDYGYTF	TGTGCCAGCCGCTGGGGGGCCGGTGACTATGGCTACACCTTC
few	TRBV29-1	TRBD2	TRBJ2-3	CSVASGISNTQYF	TGCAGCGTTGCTAGCGGGATTTCAAATACGCAGTATTTT
few	TRBV28	.	TRBJ2-3	CASNSVTDTQYF	TGTGCCAGCAACTCAGTCACAGATACGCAGTATTTT
many	TRBV12-3/TRBV12-4	TRBD1	TRBJ2-1	CASSANRGYNEQFF	TGTGCCAGCAGTGCCAACAGGGGGTACAATGAGCAGTTCTTC
few	TRBV29-1	.	TRBJ2-1	CSVERQEVVGSEQFF	TGCAGCGTTGAACGACAGGAGGTAGTGGGAAGTGAGCAGTTCTTC
many	TRBV29-1	.	TRBJ2-1	CSVDRGGGPGNEQFF	TGCAGCGTTGACCGTGGGGGAGGCCCGGGCAATGAGCAGTTCTTC
few	TRBV28	.	TRBJ2-6	CASRTTSSGANVLTF	TGTGCCAGCCGCACTACTAGCTCTGGGGCCAACGTCCTGACTTTC
many	TRBV2	.	TRBJ2-7	CATTTISYEQYF	TGTGCCACCACAACTATTTCCTACGAGCAGTACTTC
.	TRBV20-1	TRBD1	TRBJ2-1	CSAKLPGQGPGNEQFF	TGCAGTGCTAAGTTGCCGGGACAGGGTCCAGGCAATGAGCAGTTCTTC
.	TRBV20-1	.	TRBJ1-5	CSALSGTSNQPQHF	TGCAGTGCTTTATCCGGGACCAGCAATCAGCCCCAGCATTTT
many	TRBV28	.	TRBJ2-5	CASSPLGGIRETQYF	TGTGCCAGCAGTCCCCTTGGAGGGATCCGGGAGACCCAGTACTTC
.	TRBV20-1	.	TRBJ1-1	CSAPSNTEAFF	TGCAGTGCTCCCTCGAACACTGAAGCTTTCTTT
many	TRBV28	.	TRBJ1-1	CASSSMVGEAFF	TGTGCCAGCAGTTCCATGGTAGGTGAAGCTTTCTTT
.	TRBV30	TRBD1	TRBJ2-2	CAWMGRDRGPGELFF	TGTGCCTGGATGGGCCGGGACAGGGGTCCCGGGGAGCTGTTTTTT
few	TRBV20-1	.	TRBJ1-1	CSARYWGEAFF	TGCAGTGCTAGATATTGGGGGGAAGCTTTCTTT
many	TRBV20-1	TRBD2	TRBJ2-4	CSAREAGGNIQYF	TGCAGTGCTAGAGAGGCGGGAGGGAACATTCAGTACTTC
many	TRBV7-6	.	TRBJ2-5	CASSRDRSPQETQYF	TGTGCCAGCAGCCGCGACAGGAGCCCGCAAGAGACCCAGTACTTC
few	TRBV12-3/TRBV12-4	.	TRBJ2-7	CASSLVGRLSYEQYF	TGTGCCAGCAGTTTAGTCGGCAGGCTCTCCTACGAGCAGTACTTC
many	TRBV4-2	.	TRBJ1-1	CASSQAGPIPAATEAFF	TGTGCCAGCAGCCAAGCGGGACCGATCCCAGCGGCCACTGAAGCTTTCTTT
few	TRBV20-1	.	TRBJ2-2	CSARTRTTNTGELFF	TGCAGTGCTAGAACCCGGACAACGAACACCGGGGAGCTGTTTTTT
many	TRBV5-8	.	TRBJ1-4	CASSRDGRIGEKLFF	TGTGCCAGCAGCCGGGATGGGAGGATCGGTGAAAAACTGTTTTTT
many	TRBV7-2	.	TRBJ2-7	CASSLDQYSYEQYF	TGTGCCAGCAGCTTAGATCAGTACTCCTACGAGCAGTACTTC
few	TRBV29-1	TRBD1	TRBJ2-7	CSVGDRDSYEQYF	TGCAGCGTTGGGGACAGGGATTCCTACGAGCAGTACTTC
many	TRBV10-2	.	TRBJ2-5	CASSAKPETQYF	TGCGCCAGCAGTGCAAAACCCGAGACCCAGTACTTC
few	TRBV28	.	TRBJ2-7	CASSGGPTYEQYF	TGTGCCAGCAGTGGAGGGCCAACCTACGAGCAGTACTTC
many	TRBV12-3/TRBV12-4	.	TRBJ2-7	CASSFRDLREQYF	TGTGCCAGCAGTTTCCGGGACCTGAGGGAGCAGTACTTC
few	TRBV20-1	.	TRBJ1-1	CSAQGGTEAFF	TGCAGTGCCCAAGGGGGGACTGAAGCTTTCTTT
few	TRBV5-1	.	TRBJ2-5	CASSRLAAQETQYF	TGCGCCAGCAGCCGGTTGGCGGCCCAAGAGACCCAGTACTTC
many	TRBV7-3	.	TRBJ2-1	CASSPHLEGEQFF	TGTGCCAGCAGCCCCCACCTTGAGGGTGAGCAGTTCTTC
many	TRBV29-1	.	TRBJ2-5	CSADGGVAETQYF	TGCAGCGCAGACGGAGGGGTAGCGGAGACCCAGTACTTC
.	TRBV27	.	TRBJ1-5	CASSLIAFPDNQPQHF	TGTGCCAGCAGTTTAATAGCCTTTCCTGACAATCAGCCCCAGCATTTT
few	TRBV28	TRBD1	TRBJ2-5	CTSSPGGNQETQYF	TGTACCAGCAGTCCAGGGGGTAACCAAGAGACCCAGTACTTC
few	TRBV6-5	.	TRBJ1-5	CASNPRHPDLGSNQPQHF	TGTGCCAGCAACCCCAGACACCCTGATCTCGGTAGCAATCAGCCCCAGCATTTT
.	TRBV3-1	.	TRBJ2-1	CASSLWTDYNEQFF	TGTGCCAGCAGCCTCTGGACAGACTACAATGAGCAGTTCTTC
many	TRBV5-5	.	TRBJ1-1	CASSLDGPRGWYTEAFF	TGTGCCAGCAGCTTGGACGGCCCTAGGGGTTGGTACACTGAAGCTTTCTTT
many	TRBV6-1	.	TRBJ1-6	CASSDFRSSYNSPLHF	TGTGCCAGCAGTGACTTCAGGAGCTCCTATAATTCACCCCTCCACTTT
many	TRBV28	.	TRBJ2-3	CASSFRGWGTDTQYF	TGTGCCAGCAGTTTTCGGGGGTGGGGCACAGATACGCAGTATTTT
few	TRBV9	.	TRBJ2-3	CASSVAPPDTQYF	TGTGCCAGCAGCGTAGCTCCCCCAGATACGCAGTATTTT
.	TRBV28	TRBD1	TRBJ1-4	CASSNRGLQEKLFF	TGTGCCAGCAGTAACAGGGGGCTTCAGGAAAAACTGTTTTTT